A selection of T cell receptor beta chains follows, all from one sample in a study of T cell responses to AZD1222 COVID-19 vaccine. This table comes from immunoSEQ multiplex PCR, and its TCRdb copy is limited to in-frame clones, with some not included. Found here are roughly 160,000 clones, roughly nine tenths of them singletons; the top ten hold less than 2.5%. The sequences come from peripheral blood, collected on day 0 of AZD1222 vaccination. The receptors derive from an adult in good health. Both conserved end residues are part of each CDR3. The order of the fields is V gene, clone size, D gene, J gene, CDR3 DNA, CDR3 protein. D genes are given only for firm matches. Size values are once, few and many counts, or a class for expanded clones, and some rows have none.

v_gene: TRBV29-1
abundance: -
d_gene: -
j_gene: TRBJ2-7
CDR3nt: TGCAGCGTTGAGACCACAGGGAACGAGCAGTACTTC
CDR3aa: CSVETTGNEQYF

v_gene: TRBV19
abundance: -
d_gene: -
j_gene: TRBJ1-3
CDR3nt: TGTGCCAGTACCATGGACGGGTGGGCTGGAAACACCATATATTTT
CDR3aa: CASTMDGWAGNTIYF

v_gene: TRBV11-3
abundance: -
d_gene: TRBD1
j_gene: TRBJ2-7
CDR3nt: TGTGCCAGCAGCGCCCGGGACAGGGGTTACGAGCAGTACTTC
CDR3aa: CASSARDRGYEQYF

v_gene: TRBV28
abundance: -
d_gene: -
j_gene: TRBJ1-2
CDR3nt: TGTGCCAGCAGTTCCGCCGGGGGGGGTTTCGGCTACACCTTC
CDR3aa: CASSSAGGGFGYTF

v_gene: TRBV19
abundance: -
d_gene: -
j_gene: TRBJ1-1
CDR3nt: TGTGCCACCAGGTCGGGGGGGGGCACTGAAGCTTTCTTT
CDR3aa: CATRSGGGTEAFF

v_gene: TRBV28
abundance: few
d_gene: TRBD1
j_gene: TRBJ2-1
CDR3nt: TGTGCCAGCAGTACATCGGCCGGGACAGGGACGTGGAATGAGCAGTTCTTC
CDR3aa: CASSTSAGTGTWNEQFF

v_gene: TRBV5-4
abundance: -
d_gene: -
j_gene: TRBJ2-2
CDR3nt: TGTGCCAGCAGCTTGTACCGGGACACCGGGGAGCTGTTTTTT
CDR3aa: CASSLYRDTGELFF

v_gene: TRBV5-1
abundance: -
d_gene: TRBD1
j_gene: TRBJ2-1
CDR3nt: TGCGCCAGCAGCTTAGACAGGGGGGACTACAATGAGCAGTTCTTC
CDR3aa: CASSLDRGDYNEQFF

v_gene: TRBV9
abundance: -
d_gene: -
j_gene: TRBJ2-3
CDR3nt: TGTGCCAGCAGCGACCCCACAGATACGCAGTATTTT
CDR3aa: CASSDPTDTQYF

v_gene: TRBV7-6
abundance: once
d_gene: -
j_gene: TRBJ1-4
CDR3nt: TGTGCCAGCAGCTTAGCGGGACGGAATAATGAAAAACTGTTTTTT
CDR3aa: CASSLAGRNNEKLFF

v_gene: TRBV19
abundance: -
d_gene: -
j_gene: TRBJ1-2
CDR3nt: TGTGCCAGTAGTGCTCAGACGAGGTTCGGCTACACCTTC
CDR3aa: CASSAQTRFGYTF

v_gene: TRBV3-1/TRBV3-2
abundance: -
d_gene: -
j_gene: TRBJ1-1
CDR3nt: TGTGCCAGCAGCCCCGGCATCGCTGAAGCTTTCTTT
CDR3aa: CASSPGIAEAFF

v_gene: TRBV5-8
abundance: -
d_gene: -
j_gene: TRBJ1-5
CDR3nt: TGTGCCAGCAGCTTGGCAGGAGATAGCAATCAGCCCCAGCATTTT
CDR3aa: CASSLAGDSNQPQHF

v_gene: TRBV19
abundance: few
d_gene: TRBD1
j_gene: TRBJ1-5
CDR3nt: TGTGCCAGTATGGGGGACAGGAGGCATAGCAATCAGCCCCAGCATTTT
CDR3aa: CASMGDRRHSNQPQHF

v_gene: TRBV15
abundance: -
d_gene: -
j_gene: TRBJ2-4
CDR3nt: TGTGCCACCAGCAGGGGACCCCTAGCCAAAAACATTCAGTACTTC
CDR3aa: CATSRGPLAKNIQYF

v_gene: TRBV28
abundance: -
d_gene: -
j_gene: TRBJ1-6
CDR3nt: TGTGCCAGCAGGACGCCCCGAAACGGCGGGAATTCACCCCTCCACTTT
CDR3aa: CASRTPRNGGNSPLHF

v_gene: TRBV7-2
abundance: -
d_gene: TRBD2
j_gene: TRBJ2-2
CDR3nt: TGTGCCAGCAGCTATACGACTAGCGGGGCGAACACCGGGGAGCTGTTTTTT
CDR3aa: CASSYTTSGANTGELFF

v_gene: TRBV5-1
abundance: -
d_gene: -
j_gene: TRBJ2-5
CDR3nt: TGCGCCAGCAGCCTGAGGGGGATACAAGAGACCCAGTACTTC
CDR3aa: CASSLRGIQETQYF

v_gene: TRBV19
abundance: -
d_gene: TRBD2
j_gene: TRBJ2-5
CDR3nt: TGTGCCAGTAGTATGACTAGCGGGGAAGCAGAGACCCAGTACTTC
CDR3aa: CASSMTSGEAETQYF

v_gene: TRBV9
abundance: -
d_gene: TRBD2
j_gene: TRBJ2-2
CDR3nt: TGTGCCAGCAGCGCGAAGTTAGCGGGGGGTCGAACCGGGGAGCTGTTTTTT
CDR3aa: CASSAKLAGGRTGELFF

v_gene: TRBV7-3
abundance: -
d_gene: -
j_gene: TRBJ2-7
CDR3nt: TGTGCCAGCAGCTTAAGTGCCCAGGGAGTTGGCTCCTACGAGCAGTACTTC
CDR3aa: CASSLSAQGVGSYEQYF

v_gene: TRBV28
abundance: -
d_gene: -
j_gene: TRBJ2-7
CDR3nt: TGTGCCAGCAGTGAAATGGACTCCTACGAGCAGTACTTC
CDR3aa: CASSEMDSYEQYF

v_gene: TRBV7-2
abundance: -
d_gene: TRBD1
j_gene: TRBJ1-5
CDR3nt: TGTGCCAGCAGCTCGCGACAGGGGGCCGGGCCCCAGCATTTT
CDR3aa: CASSSRQGAGPQHF

v_gene: TRBV6-2/TRBV6-3
abundance: -
d_gene: -
j_gene: TRBJ1-2
CDR3nt: TGTGCCAGCAGTTACTCTCTGGGCAGGGCCGGCTATGGCTACACCTTC
CDR3aa: CASSYSLGRAGYGYTF

v_gene: TRBV28
abundance: -
d_gene: -
j_gene: TRBJ1-5
CDR3nt: TGTGCCAGCAGTTTGCCGACAGTGCAGCCCCAGCATTTT
CDR3aa: CASSLPTVQPQHF

v_gene: TRBV27
abundance: -
d_gene: -
j_gene: TRBJ1-1
CDR3nt: TGTGCCAGCAGTTTGGGAGCTGGCACTGAAGCTTTCTTT
CDR3aa: CASSLGAGTEAFF

v_gene: TRBV4-3
abundance: -
d_gene: -
j_gene: TRBJ1-6
CDR3nt: TGCGCCAGCAGCCAAGATAGTAAAGGGGCGAATAATTCACCCCTCCACTTT
CDR3aa: CASSQDSKGANNSPLHF

v_gene: TRBV6-5
abundance: -
d_gene: -
j_gene: TRBJ1-5
CDR3nt: TGTGCCAGCAGTCTGGGTTGGGGGAGGGATCAGCCCCAGCATTTT
CDR3aa: CASSLGWGRDQPQHF

v_gene: TRBV5-1
abundance: -
d_gene: TRBD1
j_gene: TRBJ2-3
CDR3nt: TGCGCCAGCAGCTTGCACGGACAGGGGACAGATACGCAGTATTTT
CDR3aa: CASSLHGQGTDTQYF

v_gene: TRBV28
abundance: -
d_gene: -
j_gene: TRBJ1-3
CDR3nt: TGTGCCAGCAGTTTATTGGCCGGTCAGGGGGGAAACACCATATATTTT
CDR3aa: CASSLLAGQGGNTIYF

v_gene: TRBV3-1/TRBV3-2
abundance: once
d_gene: -
j_gene: TRBJ2-1
CDR3nt: TGTGCCAGCGCCCGCGGGGCTGGAAAGATCAATGAGCAGTTCTTC
CDR3aa: CASARGAGKINEQFF

v_gene: TRBV7-9
abundance: -
d_gene: -
j_gene: TRBJ1-2
CDR3nt: TGTGCCAGCAGCTCCTCGGCCTTGAACTATGGCTACACCTTC
CDR3aa: CASSSSALNYGYTF

v_gene: TRBV5-1
abundance: -
d_gene: -
j_gene: TRBJ2-3
CDR3nt: TGCGCCAGCAGCTTGACAGGGTGGGCAGATACGCAGTATTTT
CDR3aa: CASSLTGWADTQYF